This TCR beta chain was identified during a study of human T cells and chemical hapten exposure. The V end was cut by 0 bases, the J end by 3 bases, with 9 bases between. CDR3 length: 14 amino acids. Germline assignment: CDR1 DFQATT and CDR2 SNEGSKA (reference sequence). This clonotype was found many times. Its antigen is unidentified. During construction of the library, unique molecular identifiers were attached to individual cDNA molecules for quantitative, reproducible TCR counting. How the authors handled the data: Ranging from roughly 23,224 to 700,000, TCR counts per sample had a median value of approximately 99,000. TCRdb reprocessed the RACE reads with MiXCR, giving one entry per CDR3 protein. TCRdb, rather than the study authors, made the V and J calls. The data hold roughly 130,000 distinct CDR3 sequences, with approximately 9.5% observed a single time. Study-level findings and limits: No shift was seen in TCRs above 1 in 1000 frequency with DPC sensitization.

Time point here: healthy volunteer bleed at 2 weeks. Total RNA was isolated from whole blood that had not been fractionated. The source of this sequence is a male donor in good health. Some clones in this sample may be carry-over from other donors' samples. Source material: whole blood. The chain uses TRBV20-1 and TRBJ1-5; D is unresolved. The CDR3 sequence is CSARDRENNQPQHF. CDR3 bases: TGCAGTGCTAGAGATAGGGAGAACAATCAGCCCCAGCATTTT.